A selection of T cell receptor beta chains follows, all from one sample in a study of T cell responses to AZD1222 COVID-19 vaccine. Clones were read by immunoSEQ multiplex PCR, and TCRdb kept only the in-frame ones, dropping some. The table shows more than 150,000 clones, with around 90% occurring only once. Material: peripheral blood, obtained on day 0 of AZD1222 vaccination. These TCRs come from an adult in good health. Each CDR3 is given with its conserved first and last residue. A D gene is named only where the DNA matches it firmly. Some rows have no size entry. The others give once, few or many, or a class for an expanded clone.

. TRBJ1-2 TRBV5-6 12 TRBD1 CASSGQGSGYTF TGTGCCAGCAGCGGACAGGGTAGCGGCTACACCTTC
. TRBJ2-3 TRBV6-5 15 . CASNPTGSSTDTQYF TGTGCCAGTAATCCGACAGGTTCTAGCACAGATACGCAGTATTTT
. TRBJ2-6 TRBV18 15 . CASSPQRTGANVLTF TGTGCCAGCTCACCACAGAGGACTGGGGCCAACGTCCTGACTTTC
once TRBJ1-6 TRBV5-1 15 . CASSYTGTNNSPLHF TGCGCCAGCAGCTACACCGGGACAAATAATTCACCCCTCCACTTT
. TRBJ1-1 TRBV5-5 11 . CASRREAEAFF TGTGCCAGCAGGCGAGAGGCTGAAGCTTTCTTT
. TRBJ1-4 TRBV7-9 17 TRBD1 CASSFKGTVATNEKLFF TGTGCCAGCAGCTTTAAAGGGACAGTAGCAACTAATGAAAAACTGTTTTTT
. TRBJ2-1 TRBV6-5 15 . CASSSPGTLNNEQFF TGTGCCAGCAGTTCACCCGGGACTCTAAACAATGAGCAGTTCTTC
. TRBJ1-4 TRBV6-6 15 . CASSYSAAGGEKLFF TGTGCCAGCAGTTACTCCGCCGCGGGTGGGGAAAAACTGTTTTTT
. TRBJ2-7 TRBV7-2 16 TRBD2 CASSPDGTTQSYEQYF TGTGCCAGCAGCCCCGATGGGACTACACAATCCTACGAGCAGTACTTC
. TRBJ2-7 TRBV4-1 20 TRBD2 CASTVPGRLAGQAASYEQYF TGCGCCAGCACCGTCCCCGGGAGACTAGCGGGACAAGCTGCCTCCTACGAGCAGTACTTC
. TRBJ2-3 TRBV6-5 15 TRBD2 CASSTLAGAWDTQYF TGTGCCAGCAGTACTCTAGCGGGAGCTTGGGATACGCAGTATTTT
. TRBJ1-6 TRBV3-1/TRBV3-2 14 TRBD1 CASRGDRANSPLHF TGTGCCAGCAGAGGGGACAGGGCCAATTCACCCCTCCACTTT
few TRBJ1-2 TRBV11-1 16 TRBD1 CASSSTLGQGAHGYTF TGTGCCAGCAGCTCGACCTTGGGACAGGGGGCTCATGGCTACACCTTC
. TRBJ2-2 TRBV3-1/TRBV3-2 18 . CASSQATGLIRNTGELFF TGTGCCAGCAGCCAGGCTACGGGGCTCATACGGAACACCGGGGAGCTGTTTTTT
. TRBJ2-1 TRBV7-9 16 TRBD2 CASSARRLAGWNEQFF TGTGCCAGCAGCGCCCGAAGACTAGCGGGATGGAATGAGCAGTTCTTC
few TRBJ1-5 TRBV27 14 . CASSTGYSNQPQHF TGTGCCAGCAGTACAGGGTATAGCAATCAGCCCCAGCATTTT
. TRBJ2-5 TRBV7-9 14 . CASSLGLGQETQYF TGTGCCAGCAGCTTAGGGCTGGGGCAAGAGACCCAGTACTTC
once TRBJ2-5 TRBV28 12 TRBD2 CASNGRSETQYF TGTGCCAGCAACGGGAGGTCGGAGACCCAGTACTTC
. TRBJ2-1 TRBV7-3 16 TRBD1 CASSLSGTGVKNEQFF TGTGCCAGCAGCTTAAGCGGGACAGGGGTGAAGAATGAGCAGTTCTTC
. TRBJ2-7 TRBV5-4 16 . CASSDSRQGFHYEQYF TGTGCCAGCAGCGACTCAAGGCAGGGATTCCACTACGAGCAGTACTTC
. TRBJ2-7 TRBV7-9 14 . CAIDPVSKPYEQYF TGTGCCATTGATCCGGTGTCTAAACCCTACGAGCAGTACTTC
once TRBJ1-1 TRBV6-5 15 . CASRSGFLVGTEAFF TGTGCCAGCAGGTCGGGCTTCTTGGTGGGCACTGAAGCTTTCTTT
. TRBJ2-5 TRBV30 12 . CAWSVGAETQYF TGTGCCTGGAGTGTAGGTGCGGAGACCCAGTACTTC
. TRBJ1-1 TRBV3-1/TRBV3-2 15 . CASSQHRDANTEAFF TGTGCCAGCAGCCAGCACAGGGATGCGAACACTGAAGCTTTCTTT
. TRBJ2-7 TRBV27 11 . CASMGGYEQYF TGTGCCAGCATGGGGGGCTACGAGCAGTACTTC
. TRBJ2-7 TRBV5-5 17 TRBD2 CASSLSGGLGNSYEQYF TGTGCCAGCAGCTTGTCCGGGGGACTAGGCAACTCCTACGAGCAGTACTTC
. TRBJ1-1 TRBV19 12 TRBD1 CASSTTGVRAFF TGTGCCAGTAGTACTACAGGGGTTCGGGCTTTCTTT
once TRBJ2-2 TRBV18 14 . CASSPREGTGELFF TGTGCCAGCTCACCACGGGAAGGCACCGGGGAGCTGTTTTTT